The clone carrying this T cell receptor (beta chain) was observed at least ten times. The antigen remains unidentified. CDR1 KGHDR and CDR2 SFDVKD come from the germline V gene. Germline trimming cut 3 bases from V and 0 bases from J; bases unmatched to any gene: 6. The CDR3 contains 18 residues. These data belong to a study of T cells after yellow fever vaccination. Study-wide results and caveats: Bulk-population clonotypes that are abundant could appear as contaminants in FACS-sorted repertoires. The secondary T-cell response peaked on day 5, not day 15, but was weaker. Reappearing after the booster were most of the clones from primary vaccination (96% CD4, about 88% CD8).

TCRdb ran MiXCR on the 5' RACE reads and lists one entry per CDR3 protein. The data hold some 320,000 distinct CDR3 sequences, with around 4.3% observed a single time. The gene calls are TRBV24-1 and TRBJ2-2; TRBD1 aligns across 10 bases. Sequencing was performed on PBMCs, taken 15 days after the yellow fever booster vaccination. This sequence originates from a man aged 18 to 29 who received the YFV17D yellow fever vaccine. The CDR3 sequence: CATSDTVGQGTNTGELFF. CDR3 sequence (DNA): TGTGCCACCAGTGATACAGTGGGACAGGGGACGAACACCGGGGAGCTGTTTTTT.